One sample yielded the 23 T cell receptor beta chains listed below, sequenced in a study of post-analysis software for immune sequencing data. Unique molecular identifiers had been added to the TCR beta cDNA libraries. TCRdb used MiXCR to reprocess the PCR reads, holding one entry per CDR3 protein. The top ten clones hold more than 0.55% of a sample with hundreds of thousands of distinct CDR3 sequences, about 27% of them seen once. Which antigens these TCRs recognize remains unknown. Study findings and constraints: Patients used about 5 TRBV segments, including TRBV5-6, TRBV5-1 and TRBV20-1, more often than controls.

The sequencing input was blood. The receptors come from a girl aged 10-17 years with multiple sclerosis.

This chain connects TRBV29-1 to TRBJ1-5; D call uncertain. V shed 0 bases and J shed 11 bases, with 14 bases lying between them. There are 13 residues in the CDR3. Looked up from germline, CDR1 is SQVTM and CDR2 is ANQGSEA. The CDR3 bases are TGCAGCGTTGAAGATCGAGGGTCATTTACCCAGCATTTT. Its protein product is CSVEDRGSFTQHF.

The chain is built from TRBV4-3 and TRBJ1-2, with TRBD1 identical over 7 bases. This CDR3 contains 15 residues. The V and J ends lost 3 bases and 4 bases, in that order; junction bases with no gene match: 8. Germline values: CDR1 LGHNA, CDR2 YSLEER. The CDR3, as DNA: TGCGCCAGCAGCCAGGACCAGGGGGACAGCTATGGCTACACCTTC. This codes for CASSQDQGDSYGYTF.

This clonotype has more than one count but fewer than ten. This chain connects TRBV7-9 to TRBJ1-2; 7 nucleotides match TRBD1. CDR3 length: 13 residues. The junction had 3 bases not matched to a gene; V was cut back by 2 bases and J by 6 bases. Looked up from germline, CDR1 is SEHNR and CDR2 is FQNEAQ (reference sequence). The CDR3 DNA follows: TGTGCCAGCAGCTTAACAGGGGCAGATGGCTACACCTTC. Protein sequence: CASSLTGADGYTF.

Only a few counts were recorded for this clonotype. The chain uses TRBV7-9 and TRBJ2-5; TRBD2 might be the D (5 bases). CDR3 length: 14 residues. The germline gives CDR1 SEHNR, CDR2 FQNEAQ (reference sequence). V dropped 5 bases and J dropped 4 bases, with 14 bases sitting between them. The CDR3 coding sequence is TGTGCCAGCAGCCACCTAGCTAGTCGAGAGACCCAGTACTTC. Translating gives CASSHLASRETQYF.

CDR3: CSFRDRGALRTQETQYF. CDR3 bases: TGCAGCTTCCGGGACAGGGGGGCTTTACGGACACAAGAGACCCAGTACTTC. The rearrangement links TRBV29-1 to TRBJ2-5; 11 nucleotides line up with TRBD1. This CDR3 contains 17 residues. The V gene end was trimmed by 8 bases and the J gene end by 2 bases; junction bases not matched to a gene: 16. Germline values: CDR1 SQVTM, CDR2 ANQGSEA.

This clonotype was recorded a few times. This sequence joins TRBV5-1 and TRBJ1-4, with a weak D call TRBD1 (6 bases). Germline values: CDR1 SGHRS, CDR2 YFSETQ. CDR3 length: 14 amino acids. With 5 bases removed from V and 5 bases from J, the gap between germline ends came to 13 bases. CDR3: CASRVDSVNEKLFF. The CDR3 bases are TGCGCCAGCAGGGTGGACAGCGTGAATGAAAAACTGTTTTTT.

This clonotype came up a few times. The rearrangement joins TRBV29-1 to TRBJ2-1; D is perhaps TRBD2 (6 bases). V gave up 4 bases and J gave up 6 bases, with 16 bases separating them. Germline V gene data show CDR1 as SQVTM and CDR2 as ANQGSEA. The CDR3 loop spans 14 amino acids. The CDR3 nucleotides are TGCAGCGTTGCCCGACTAGGGTCGGGCAATGAGCAGTTCTTC. It encodes CSVARLGSGNEQFF.

The table lists this clonotype with a few counts. V is TRBV20-1 and J is TRBJ1-1, with D perhaps TRBD1 (5 bases). Germline CDR1 and CDR2: DFQATT and SNEGSKA (reference sequence). The CDR3 length is 14 residues. V was cut by 2 bases and J by 1 base, with 11 bases left in between. CDR3 coding DNA: TGCAGTGCTAGACGCCCAGGGCGGAACACTGAAGCTTTCTTT. Amino acid sequence: CSARRPGRNTEAFF.

This clonotype was counted between two and nine times. The chain links TRBV24-1 to TRBJ1-2; D is perhaps TRBD1 (5 bases). This CDR3 contains 13 residues. The germline CDR1 and CDR2 sequences are KGHDR and SFDVKD. V dropped 9 bases and J dropped 3 bases, with 13 bases sitting between them. The CDR3 reads CATRGAGYYGYTF. The CDR3 DNA reads TGTGCCACCCGGGGCGCCGGATACTATGGCTACACCTTC.

This clonotype was counted between two and nine times. The chain joins TRBV6-5 to TRBJ2-3, with a tentative D call TRBD2 (7 bases). V lost 5 bases, J lost 3 bases, and 15 bases lay in between. Germline V gene sequence: CDR1 MNHEY, CDR2 SVGAGI. The CDR3 is made up of 15 amino acids. The chain's CDR3 is CASSLRGGMTDTQYF. DNA of the CDR3: TGTGCCAGCAGTCTTAGGGGGGGGATGACAGATACGCAGTATTTT.

This sequence joins TRBV4-1 and TRBJ2-5, with D possibly matching TRBD1 (6 bases). The length of the CDR3 is 14 residues. Germline assignment: CDR1 MGHRA and CDR2 YSYEKL. V dropped 4 bases and J dropped 2 bases, with 11 bases sitting between them. This chain's CDR3 is CASSLGHQQETQYF. As DNA, the CDR3 is TGCGCCAGCAGCCTGGGACACCAACAAGAGACCCAGTACTTC.

The chain carries TRBV20-1 and TRBJ2-3; the D call may be TRBD1 or TRBD2 (5 bases each). The CDR3 has 15 residues. From germline, CDR1 is DFQATT and CDR2 SNEGSKA (reference sequence). Trimming left V 6 bases short and J 0 bases short, with 16 bases between. The CDR3 is CSAQLVGLSTDTQYF. DNA of the CDR3: TGCAGTGCGCAACTAGTGGGGCTAAGCACAGATACGCAGTATTTT.

This rearrangement joins TRBV11-2 to TRBJ2-3; 9 bases are shared with TRBD2. Germline-derived CDR1 and CDR2 are SGHAT and FQNNGV. The length of the CDR3 is 16 residues. The trim removed 0 bases at V and 5 bases at J, leaving 6 bases unmatched. The CDR3, as DNA: TGTGCCAGCAGCTTAGAGGGACTAGCTTATTTAGATACGCAGTATTTT. The encoded protein is CASSLEGLAYLDTQYF.

This clonotype was seen just once. The chain employs TRBV12-3 or TRBV12-4 and TRBJ1-5; D is ambiguous. The CDR3 is 15 amino acids. V was cut by 5 bases and J by 1 base, with 12 bases left in between. The CDR3 nucleotides read TGTGCCAGCAGTCCCGCGGGGATCAGCAATCAGCCCCAGCATTTT. Encoded protein: CASSPAGISNQPQHF.

This clonotype has more than one count but fewer than ten. The chain has TRBV6-5 and TRBJ2-7; 7 nucleotides agree with TRBD1. Germline CDR1 and CDR2: MNHEY and SVGAGI. There are 17 residues in the CDR3. The V gene end was trimmed by 0 bases and the J gene end by 0 bases; junction bases not matched to a gene: 8. CDR3 residues: CASSYSSGGWSSYEQYF. The CDR3 region has the DNA TGTGCCAGCAGTTACTCGTCAGGGGGTTGGAGCTCCTACGAGCAGTACTTC.

This clonotype was observed a few times. At one end, the junction sequence differs from germline, possibly due to a read error. V and J are TRBV7-9 and TRBJ1-4; no definite D call. The CDR3 has 14 residues. Germline CDR1 and CDR2: SEHNR and FQNEAQ (reference sequence). CDR3 residues: CASSPVATNEKLFF. The DNA of the CDR3 is TGTGCCAGCAGCCCAGTTGCAACTAATGAAAAGCTGTTTTTT.

The chain uses TRBV28 and TRBJ2-7; tentative D call: TRBD1 (5 bases). V was cut by 2 bases and J by 3 bases, with 20 bases left in between. In germline, CDR1 is MDHEN, CDR2 SYDVKM. There are 17 residues in the CDR3. The DNA for the CDR3 is TGTGCCAGCAGTTTAAGTTTTGGGCAGGGCTTAGACTACGAGCAGTACTTC. It specifies CASSLSFGQGLDYEQYF.

This clonotype has more than one count but fewer than ten. The J gene is TRBJ2-7, the V gene TRBV6-5; 10 bases agree with TRBD2. V gave up 2 bases and J gave up 6 bases; unmatched junction bases: 4. The length of the CDR3 is 14 residues. CDR1 and CDR2 from the germline V gene are MNHEY and SVGAGI. The CDR3 DNA is TGTGCCAGCAGTTACGGAGCGGGAGGGCCCGAGCAGTACTTC. It yields the protein CASSYGAGGPEQYF.

This clonotype was recorded a few times. The V call is TRBV12-3 or TRBV12-4, the J call TRBJ2-4; TRBD1 or TRBD2 may be the D gene (5 bases each). This CDR3 is 14 amino acids long. The V gene lost 3 bases and the J gene lost 5 bases, with 11 bases spanning the gap. The CDR3 nucleotides are TGTGCCAGCAGTTTTTCGGGGCGGCAAAACATTCAGTACTTC. Residues: CASSFSGRQNIQYF.

This clonotype appeared many times. This chain uses TRBV7-2 with TRBJ2-1, with 9 bases aligning to TRBD1. The CDR3 is 14 residues long. J gave up 5 bases and V 5 bases, and 4 bases lay outside the gene matches. The germline V gene has CDR1 SGHTA and CDR2 FQGNSA. The CDR3 loop is CASSLGQGNNEQFF. In nucleotides, the CDR3 is TGTGCCAGCAGCCTGGGACAGGGAAACAATGAGCAGTTCTTC.

The chain couples TRBV4-1 to TRBJ2-2, with 9 bases that match TRBD1. V lost 3 bases, J lost 4 bases, and 6 bases stayed unmatched. Germline CDR1 is MGHRA and CDR2 is YSYEKL. CDR3 length equals 16 residues. As DNA, the CDR3 is TGCGCCAGCAGCCAGGAACAGGGGGCCGGCACCGGGGAGCTGTTTTTT. It specifies CASSQEQGAGTGELFF.

This clonotype was seen a handful of times. CDR3 DNA: TGTGCCAGCAGCCCTATCGGTAGCTCACCCCTCCACTTT. Its protein product is CASSPIGSSPLHF. V usage is TRBV3-1 and J usage is TRBJ1-6; D not resolved. Trimming shortened V by 4 bases and J by 10 bases, and 11 bases separated the two germline ends. The CDR3 is made up of 13 amino acids. Germline V gene lookup returns CDR1 LGHDT and CDR2 YNNKEL (reference sequence).

This clonotype was seen more than once but under ten times. This chain links TRBV10-3 with TRBJ2-7; TRBD1 aligns across 9 bases. The germline gives CDR1 ENHRY, CDR2 SYGVKD. This CDR3 comprises 13 residues. After removal of 8 bases from V and 6 bases from J, the junction contained 8 bases not matched to a gene. The CDR3: CAIGDRVESEQYF. The CDR3 nucleotides are TGTGCCATCGGGGACAGGGTCGAAAGCGAGCAGTACTTC.